A selection of T cell receptor beta chains follows, all from one sample in a study of radiation and T cells in renal cell carcinoma. Assay: immunoSEQ multiplex PCR; the TCRdb copy retains only in-frame clones and omits some. Of about 140,000 clones in the sample, approximately 87% were seen once. The source was blood, collected from a patient whose treatment included radiotherapy and nephrectomy. Receptors originate from a woman aged 50 to 60 with renal cell carcinoma. CDR3s include the opening cysteine and the closing phenylalanine or tryptophan.

v_call: TRBV23-1
cdr3_aa: CASSPAKGEKLFF

v_call: TRBV7-9
cdr3_aa: CASSLGRTEAFF

v_call: TRBV28
cdr3_aa: CATINRVNGYTF

v_call: TRBV5-6
cdr3_aa: CASSTQGYTEAFF

v_call: TRBV19
cdr3_aa: CASSGGTGGYSKNIQYF

v_call: TRBV6-6
cdr3_aa: CASSQFGGDSYNEQFF

v_call: TRBV5-6
cdr3_aa: CASSPGVKGNEKLFF

v_call: TRBV7-9
cdr3_aa: CASSFPPLIPDTQYF

v_call: TRBV27
cdr3_aa: CASRTATLNTEAFF

v_call: TRBV5-1
cdr3_aa: CASSLGGAAYEKLFF

v_call: TRBV7-2
cdr3_aa: CASSLDRAAYEQYF

v_call: TRBV29-1
cdr3_aa: CSVGRTGVFMNEQFF

v_call: TRBV6-5
cdr3_aa: CASRIAIGPYEQYF

v_call: TRBV7-9
cdr3_aa: CASSLVGRDNQPQHF

v_call: TRBV18
cdr3_aa: CASSPNSQANTEAFF

v_call: TRBV27
cdr3_aa: CASSLDSGRPYEQYF

v_call: TRBV7-9
cdr3_aa: CASSELQGNTEAFF

v_call: TRBV9
cdr3_aa: CASSPRQGVQIYEQFF

v_call: TRBV29-1
cdr3_aa: CSVGTGSSYEQYF

v_call: TRBV7-9
cdr3_aa: CASSSYRGRLNTEAFF

v_call: TRBV2
cdr3_aa: CASSEQGRDQPQHF

v_call: TRBV29-1
cdr3_aa: CSVEELTLRGGDEKLFF

v_call: TRBV30
cdr3_aa: CAWSVLAGVGARQYF

v_call: TRBV18
cdr3_aa: CASSLRGVNTEAFF

v_call: TRBV30
cdr3_aa: CAWRGTGSLLSTNEKLFF

v_call: TRBV7-2
cdr3_aa: CASSLVSEGTEAFF

v_call: TRBV18
cdr3_aa: CASSPQDRVGETQYF

v_call: TRBV9
cdr3_aa: CASSPRQGSEYEQYF